Presented here are 9 T cell receptor beta chains from one specimen sequenced in a study of regulatory T cells in long-lasting Graves disease. Time point of the sample: persistent/refractory GD, antithyroid drugs over 5 years with positive TRAb. Isolated PBMC RNA provided the starting material for the TCR library. Construction of the TCR beta libraries employed iRepertoire HTBI primers in conjunction with Arm-PCR of CDR3 regions. TCRdb ran MiXCR on the multiplex PCR reads and lists one entry per CDR3 protein. Of about 400,000 distinct CDR3 sequences listed, less than 25% are singletons. Source: peripheral blood mononuclear cells (PBMCs), taken when the disease was refractory, from a patient treated with antithyroid drugs. Every receptor here comes from a female donor with Graves disease.

This clonotype was found a few times. This sequence joins TRBV6-2 or TRBV6-3 and TRBJ2-7; a possible D gene is TRBD2 (6 bases). Trimming pared 4 bases from V and 2 bases from J, leaving 12 bases between. CDR1 is MNHEY and CDR2 is SVGEGT in the germline V gene. The CDR3 has 14 amino acids. CDR3 residues: CASSWEDFAYEQYF. CDR3 sequence (DNA): TGTGCCAGCAGTTGGGAGGACTTTGCCTACGAGCAGTACTTC.

The genes are TRBV5-1 and TRBJ2-5, with D possibly matching TRBD1 (5 bases). Per the germline V gene, CDR1 is SGHRS and CDR2 is YFSETQ. The CDR3 spans 15 residues. Deletions cut 2 bases from V and 1 base from J, with 12 bases between. This CDR3 reads CASSFGADIQETQYF. In DNA, the CDR3 is TGCGCCAGCAGCTTTGGGGCAGACATCCAAGAGACCCAGTACTTC.

This clonotype was seen repeatedly, ten times or more. The chain joins TRBV27 to TRBJ2-7, with D perhaps TRBD1 or TRBD2 (5 bases each). Trimming stripped 5 bases from V and 2 bases from J, with 16 bases between. The germline CDR1 and CDR2 sequences are MNHEY and SMNVEV (reference sequence). The CDR3 is 15 amino acids. In DNA form, the CDR3 reads TGTGCCAGCAGTAAACCCGGGACGCCGCCCTACGAGCAGTACTTC. As protein: CASSKPGTPPYEQYF.

The sample holds a few counts of this clonotype. The V gene is TRBV7-2, the J gene TRBJ2-3, with a possible D match to TRBD2 (5 bases). V lost 5 bases and J lost 2, with 11 bases in between. The germline V gene encodes CDR1 SGHTA and CDR2 FQGNSA. The CDR3 consists of 14 residues. The CDR3 nucleotides read TGTGCCAGCAGCCCCACTAGGGACACAGATACGCAGTATTTT. Its translation is CASSPTRDTDTQYF.

The V call is TRBV10-3, the J call TRBJ2-7, with 8 bases identical to TRBD2. The CDR3 extends over 16 amino acids. V lost 3 bases to trimming and J lost 7 bases; unmatched junction nucleotides: 14. Germline V CDR1 and CDR2: ENHRY, SYGVKD. The CDR3 sequence is CAISDPTTGGAHEQYF. DNA for the CDR3: TGTGCCATCAGTGACCCCACGACCGGGGGGGCCCATGAGCAGTACTTC.

The chain has TRBV29-1 and TRBJ1-2, with D possibly being TRBD1 (5 bases). The germline V and J ends were trimmed by 6 bases and 6 bases, with 11 bases remaining between them. CDR3 length: 11 residues. CDR1 and CDR2 (germline): SQVTM, ANQGSEA. CDR3 protein: CSVRGVDGYTF. CDR3 DNA sequence: TGCAGCGTGCGGGGGGTGGATGGCTACACCTTC.

Turning to this clonotype: An end of the junction does not agree with germline; a read error may underlie this. This chain links TRBV27 with TRBJ2-2; TRBD1 agrees at 9 bases. The CDR3 consists of 19 residues. Per the germline V gene, CDR1 is MNHEY and CDR2 is SMNVEV (reference sequence). CDR3 coding DNA: TGTGCCAGCAGTTTACCCCGGGACAGGGCTGTGAGCGGCCAGAGGGAGTTGTTTTTT. Translation: CASSLPRDRAVSGQRELFF.

This clonotype has a handful of counts. The J gene is TRBJ2-7, the V gene TRBV14; weak D call: TRBD1 (6 bases). V lost 6 bases to trimming and J lost 4 bases, with 13 bases between them. CDR1 and CDR2 from the germline V gene are SGHDN and FVKESK. The CDR3 length is 13 residues. The CDR3 reads CASSGTSEYEQYF. The CDR3 DNA follows: TGTGCCAGCAGTGGGACATCAGAATACGAGCAGTACTTC. Based on the CDR3 plus reference TRBV14 and TRBJ2-7, the full variable domain is EAGVTQFPSHSVIEKGQTVTLRCDPISGHDNLYWYRRVMGKEIKFLLHFVKESKQDESGMPNNRFLAERTGGTYSTLKVQPAELEDSGVYFCASSGTSEYEQYFGPGTRLTVT.

The V gene is TRBV4-1, the J gene TRBJ2-5, with D unclear. V was trimmed by 0 bases and J by 4 bases, leaving 21 bases between them. This CDR3 is built from 18 residues. The germline CDR1 and CDR2 sequences are MGHRA and YSYEKL. CDR3 region: CASSQERVGMADRETQYF. The DNA of the CDR3 is TGCGCCAGCAGCCAAGAAAGGGTCGGAATGGCTGATCGAGAGACCCAGTACTTC.